Each of the 21 T cell receptor beta chains below was sequenced from the same sample in a study of CD8+CD57+ T cells in acquired aplastic anemia. Genomic DNA acted as the template from which TCR beta VDJ combination and CDR3 sequence profiling were carried out. TCRdb passed the reads through MiXCR, listing each CDR3 protein once. This table has some 180,000 distinct CDR3 sequences, 55% to 65% appearing once. The authors sequenced patients whose flow cytometry had shown CD8+CD57+ cell expansion. Sequenced: sorted CD4+, CD8+, or CD8+CD57+ T cells (not recorded which) from PBMCs. These receptor sequences come from a human donor with aplastic anemia.

This clonotype was detected a few times. This chain connects TRBV10-3 to TRBJ1-3; the D gene is possibly TRBD1 (5 bases). The CDR3 runs 13 residues. V was trimmed by 4 bases and J by 3 bases, leaving 7 bases between them. Germline loops: CDR1 ENHRY, CDR2 SYGVKD. In DNA, the CDR3 is TGTGCCATCAGTGTGGACATTGGAAACACCATATATTTT. Translation: CAISVDIGNTIYF.

The chain uses TRBV7-9 and TRBJ1-2; D remains unclear. This CDR3 has 14 residues. Trimming removed 2 bases at V and 2 bases at J, with 9 bases between. The germline V gene has CDR1 SEHNR and CDR2 FQNEAQ (reference sequence). CDR3 in amino acids: CASSLNPANYGYTF. The CDR3 DNA follows: TGTGCCAGCAGCTTAAATCCGGCAAACTATGGCTACACCTTC.

The CDR3 nucleotides read TGCAGTGCTTCTGCCGGGACTAGGGTCGGCGAGCAGTACTTC. As protein: CSASAGTRVGEQYF. This sequence joins TRBV20-1 and TRBJ2-7; TRBD2 matches 8 bases. CDR1 is DFQATT and CDR2 is SNEGSKA in the germline V gene (reference sequence). The CDR3 runs to 14 residues. The J segment lost 6 bases and the V segment lost 5 bases, leaving 12 bases of the junction unmatched.

The chain uses TRBV5-1 and TRBJ1-1; D not certain. The germline V and J ends were trimmed by 0 bases and 0 bases, with 9 bases remaining between them. CDR1 is SGHRS and CDR2 is YFSETQ in the germline V gene. The length of the CDR3 is 15 residues. The CDR3 sequence: CASSLVSPMNTEAFF. CDR3 nucleotides: TGCGCCAGCAGCTTGGTCAGTCCGATGAACACTGAAGCTTTCTTT.

This clonotype was detected many times. The V gene is TRBV20-1, the J gene TRBJ1-5; 9 bases match TRBD1. V was clipped by 6 bases and J by 4 bases; unmatched bases: 7. The germline V gene encodes CDR1 DFQATT and CDR2 SNEGSKA (reference sequence). There are 14 residues in the CDR3. The CDR3 DNA reads TGCAGTGCGCGCCGGGACAGGGAGAATCAGCCCCAGCATTTT. Amino acids: CSARRDRENQPQHF.

On this clonotype: No conserved phenylalanine or tryptophan ends this CDR3, so it is likely a read error. CDR3 residues: CAWRYGPNYGYTS. The CDR3 DNA reads TGTGCCTGGAGATACGGACCAAACTATGGCTACACCTCC. The genes are TRBV30 and TRBJ1-2; the D is unclear. The CDR3 consists of 13 residues. In germline, CDR1 is GTSNPN, CDR2 SVGIG (reference sequence). V gave up 3 bases and J gave up 2 bases, with 10 bases separating them.

To note about this clonotype: A much larger clone lies a single base off, so this may be a read error. The rearrangement joins TRBV19 to TRBJ1-2; possibly TRBD1 for D (6 bases). CDR1 and CDR2 (germline): LNHDA, SQIVND (reference sequence). There are 15 residues in the CDR3. Here the CDR3 reads CASTPRTRGNNGYAF. CDR3 DNA: TGTGCCAGTACCCCGAGAACCAGGGGAAATAATGGCTACGCCTTC.

About this clonotype itself: A read error may account for a junction end that differs from germline. This sequence joins TRBV7-7 and TRBJ1-5; 7 bases match TRBD1. Germline V gene lookup returns CDR1 SSHAT and CDR2 FNYEAQ (reference sequence). This CDR3 has 19 amino acids. The CDR3 sequence: CASSPRGTDRAGGNQPQHF. The CDR3, as DNA: TGTGCTAGCAGCCCTAGGGGGACAGACAGAGCTGGGGGCAATCAGCCCCAGCATTTT.

The chain recombines TRBV7-3 with TRBJ1-6, with D unresolved. The V end was cut by 2 bases, the J end by 6 bases, with 11 bases between. CDR1 and CDR2 from the germline V gene are SGHTA and FQGTGA. This CDR3 contains 15 residues. CDR3: CASSLEAFFNSPLHF. DNA of the CDR3: TGTGCCAGCAGCTTAGAGGCGTTTTTTAATTCACCCCTCCACTTT.

This clonotype was picked up many times. This chain connects TRBV11-2 to TRBJ2-7, with 7 bases matching TRBD1. The CDR3 loop spans 16 amino acids. V lost 3 bases to trimming and J lost 2 bases; unmatched junction nucleotides: 10. CDR1 and CDR2 (germline): SGHAT, FQNNGV. The CDR3 region has the DNA TGTGCCAGCAGCTTCCATGGGACAGAAGAACCCTACGAGCAGTACTTC. Amino acids: CASSFHGTEEPYEQYF.

This chain links TRBV4-2 with TRBJ2-1, with 7 bases aligning to TRBD2. This CDR3 contains 17 residues. Looked up from germline, CDR1 is LGHNA and CDR2 is YNFKEQ. V dropped 0 bases and J dropped 6; count of bases not matched to a gene: 11. CDR3 sequence (DNA): TGTGCCAGCAGCCAAGAGGTAGCGGGTTCCGTCGGCAATGAGCAGTTCTTC. This translates into CASSQEVAGSVGNEQFF.

A word on this clonotype: This may be a read error: a much more frequent sequence differs by one nucleotide. The rearrangement uses TRBV11-3 and TRBJ2-3; 9 bases fit TRBD2. CDR3 length: 14 amino acids. With V trimmed by 8 bases and J by 2 bases, 5 bases remained unmatched. CDR1 and CDR2 (germline): SGHNT, YENEEA. The CDR3 is CASGAGGPTDTQYF. CDR3 DNA sequence: TGTGCCAGCGGGGCGGGGGGGCCCACAGATACGCAGTATTTT.

This clonotype was counted a single time. The chain uses TRBV7-2 and TRBJ2-7; the D gene is possibly TRBD2 (5 bases). The CDR3 sequence is 13 residues long. CDR1 is SGHTA and CDR2 is FQGNSA in the germline V gene. The ends were cut back, 5 bases at V and 6 bases at J, with 14 bases in the middle. In DNA form, the CDR3 reads TGTGCCAGCAGCCACGAACTAGTGGGCGAGCAGTACTTC. It encodes CASSHELVGEQYF. Full variable domain (missing parts from reference TRBV7-2 and TRBJ2-7): GAGVSQSPSNKVTEKGKDVELRCDPISGHTALYWYRQSLGQGLEFLIYFQGNSAPDKSGLPSDRFSAERTGGSVSTLTIQRTQQEDSAVYLCASSHELVGEQYFGPGTRLTVT.

This chain connects TRBV5-1 to TRBJ2-7; TRBD2 is a possible D gene (6 bases). Trimming shortened V by 4 bases and J by 0 bases, and 17 bases separated the two germline ends. CDR3 length: 16 residues. CDR1 is SGHRS, CDR2 YFSETQ, per germline. The CDR3 spells CASSPRGADYSYEQYF. In DNA, the CDR3 is TGCGCCAGCAGCCCCCGAGGCGCGGACTACTCCTACGAGCAGTACTTC.

There are many counts of this clonotype. The CDR3 DNA reads as TGTGCCAGCAGCTTGGAGGGGGAACTCCTCTATAATGAGCAGTTCTTC. Translating it yields CASSLEGELLYNEQFF. The chain couples TRBV5-8 to TRBJ2-1; possible D gene TRBD1, 6 bases. Trimming left V 0 bases short and J 7 bases short, with 17 bases between. The CDR3 has 16 residues. Germline V gives CDR1 SGHTS, CDR2 YDEGEE.

The chain has TRBV7-9 and TRBJ2-7; weak D call: TRBD1 (7 bases). The V and J ends lost 5 bases and 2 bases respectively, with 13 bases between them. CDR1 and CDR2 from the germline V gene are SEHNR and FQNEAQ (reference sequence). This CDR3 has 14 amino acids. As DNA, the CDR3 is TGTGCCAGCAGCCGGCGGGACAGTCCCTACGAGCAGTACTTC. Amino acid sequence: CASSRRDSPYEQYF.

The rearrangement uses TRBV15 and TRBJ2-7; D may be TRBD2 (6 bases). Germline V gene sequence: CDR1 LNHNV, CDR2 YYDKDF (reference sequence). V lost 3 bases and J lost 1, with 13 bases in between. The CDR3 loop spans 15 amino acids. The CDR3 sequence: CATSSFLGSSYEQYF. The CDR3 coding sequence is TGTGCCACCAGCAGTTTTCTCGGGAGTTCCTACGAGCAGTACTTC.

V and J are TRBV27 and TRBJ1-2; D is uncertain. Trimming removed 5 bases from V and 8 bases from J, with 12 bases in between. Germline values: CDR1 MNHEY, CDR2 SMNVEV (reference sequence). The CDR3 totals 12 residues. The CDR3 protein is CASSRTGGGYTF. The CDR3 DNA reads TGTGCCAGCAGTCGGACGGGTGGCGGCTACACCTTC.

The V gene is TRBV5-1, the J gene TRBJ2-7; D could derive from TRBD1 or TRBD2 (6 bases each). Germline V lookup: CDR1 SGHRS, CDR2 YFSETQ. The CDR3 totals 16 residues. Trimming took 4 bases from V and 3 from J, leaving 20 bases between them. In DNA, the CDR3 is TGCGCCAGCAGCCTCGTGGGGGGCGGGCCTAACTACGAGCAGTACTTC. Translated: CASSLVGGGPNYEQYF.

This clonotype was counted a few times. V is TRBV29-1 and J is TRBJ2-7; D call uncertain. Germline V lookup: CDR1 SQVTM, CDR2 ANQGSEA. CDR3 size: 12 residues. Between the trimmed V and J ends, which lost 6 bases and 0 bases, there was a span of 9 bases. The CDR3 coding sequence is TGCAGCGTCCTCAACATCTCCTACGAGCAGTACTTC. This gives the protein CSVLNISYEQYF.

The genes are TRBV10-3 and TRBJ1-2, with D possibly matching TRBD1 (5 bases). Germline V gene lookup returns CDR1 ENHRY and CDR2 SYGVKD. V gave up 0 bases and J gave up 2 bases, with 10 bases separating them. The CDR3 loop spans 15 amino acids. The CDR3 sequence is CAISESTRTNYGYTF. The CDR3, as DNA: TGTGCCATCAGTGAGTCGACTCGGACAAACTATGGCTACACCTTC.